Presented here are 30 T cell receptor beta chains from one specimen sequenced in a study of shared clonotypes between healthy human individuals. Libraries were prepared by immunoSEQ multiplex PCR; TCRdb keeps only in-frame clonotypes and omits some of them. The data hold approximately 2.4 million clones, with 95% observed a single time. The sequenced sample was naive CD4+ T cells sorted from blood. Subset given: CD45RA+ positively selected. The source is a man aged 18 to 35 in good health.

CDR3 sequence reads: CASSGLAGGSGDTQYF. DNA for the CDR3: TGTGCCAGCAGCGGACTAGCGGGAGGGTCGGGAGATACGCAGTATTTT. V gene TRBV6-6 combines with J gene TRBJ2-3; 15 bases align to TRBD2. The germline V gene encodes CDR1 MNHNY and CDR2 SVGAGI (reference sequence). The CDR3 totals 16 residues. After removal of 6 bases from V and 5 bases from J, the junction contained 6 bases not matched to a gene.

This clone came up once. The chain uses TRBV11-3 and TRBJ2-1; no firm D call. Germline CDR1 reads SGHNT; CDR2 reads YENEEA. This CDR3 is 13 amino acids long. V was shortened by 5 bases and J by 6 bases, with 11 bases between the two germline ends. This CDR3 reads CASSALEVNEQFF. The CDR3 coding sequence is TGTGCCAGCAGCGCCCTAGAGGTCAATGAGCAGTTCTTC.

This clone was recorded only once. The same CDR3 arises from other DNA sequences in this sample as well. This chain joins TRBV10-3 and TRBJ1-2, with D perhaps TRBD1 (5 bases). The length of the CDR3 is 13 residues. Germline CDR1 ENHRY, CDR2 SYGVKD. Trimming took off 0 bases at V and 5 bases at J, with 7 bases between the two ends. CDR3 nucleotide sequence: TGTGCCATCAGTGAGTCGGGGGTGTATGGCTACACCTTC. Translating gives CAISESGVYGYTF.

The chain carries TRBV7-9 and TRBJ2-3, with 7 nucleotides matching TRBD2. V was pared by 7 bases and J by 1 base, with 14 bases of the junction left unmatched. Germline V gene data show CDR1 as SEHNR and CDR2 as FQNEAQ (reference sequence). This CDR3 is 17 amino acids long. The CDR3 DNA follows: TGTGCCAGCACTTTCCAGCAGCGGGGCGAGGGCACAGATACGCAGTATTTT. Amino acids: CASTFQQRGEGTDTQYF.

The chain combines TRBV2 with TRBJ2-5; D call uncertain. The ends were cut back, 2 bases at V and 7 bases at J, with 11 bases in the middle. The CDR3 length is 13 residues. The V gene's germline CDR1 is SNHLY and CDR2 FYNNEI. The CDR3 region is CASSELVMGTQYF. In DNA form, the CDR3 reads TGTGCCAGCAGTGAATTAGTAATGGGGACCCAGTACTTC.

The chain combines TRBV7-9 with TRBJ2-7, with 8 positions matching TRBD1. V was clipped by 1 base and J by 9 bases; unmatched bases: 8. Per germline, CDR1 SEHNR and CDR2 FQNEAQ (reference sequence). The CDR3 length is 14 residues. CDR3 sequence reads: CASSLVPDRGGQYF. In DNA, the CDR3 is TGTGCCAGCAGCTTAGTCCCCGACAGGGGTGGGCAGTACTTC.

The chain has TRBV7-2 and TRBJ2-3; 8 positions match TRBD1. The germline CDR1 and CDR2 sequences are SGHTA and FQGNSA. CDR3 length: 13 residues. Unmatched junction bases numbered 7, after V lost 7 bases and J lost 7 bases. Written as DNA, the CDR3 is TGTGCCAGCACAATACAGGGGGTACATACGCAGTATTTT. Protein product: CASTIQGVHTQYF. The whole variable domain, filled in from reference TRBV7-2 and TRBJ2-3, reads GAGVSQSPSNKVTEKGKDVELRCDPISGHTALYWYRQSLGQGLEFLIYFQGNSAPDKSGLPSDRFSAERTGGSVSTLTIQRTQQEDSAVYLCASTIQGVHTQYFGPGTRLTVL.

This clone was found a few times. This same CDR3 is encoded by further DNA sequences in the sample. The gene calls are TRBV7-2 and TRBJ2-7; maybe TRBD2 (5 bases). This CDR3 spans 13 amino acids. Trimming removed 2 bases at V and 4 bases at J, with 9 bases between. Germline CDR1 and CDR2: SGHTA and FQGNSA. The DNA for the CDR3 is TGTGCCAGCAGCTTAAACCGAGGGTACGAGCAGTACTTC. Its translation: CASSLNRGYEQYF. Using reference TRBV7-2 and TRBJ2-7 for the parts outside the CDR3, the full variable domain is GAGVSQSPSNKVTEKGKDVELRCDPISGHTALYWYRQSLGQGLEFLIYFQGNSAPDKSGLPSDRFSAERTGGSVSTLTIQRTQQEDSAVYLCASSLNRGYEQYFGPGTRLTVT.

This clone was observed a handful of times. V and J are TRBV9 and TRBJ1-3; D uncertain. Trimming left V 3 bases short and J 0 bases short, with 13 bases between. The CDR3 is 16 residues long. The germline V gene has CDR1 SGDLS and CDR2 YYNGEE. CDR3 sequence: CASSGDGRSSGNTIYF. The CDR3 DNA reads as TGTGCCAGCAGCGGAGACGGACGGTCCTCTGGAAACACCATATATTTT.

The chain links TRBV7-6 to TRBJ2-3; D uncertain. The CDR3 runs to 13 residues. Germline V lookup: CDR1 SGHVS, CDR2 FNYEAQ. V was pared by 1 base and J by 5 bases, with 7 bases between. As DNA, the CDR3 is TGTGCCAGCAGCTTAGGGGTGGGAGATACGCAGTATTTT. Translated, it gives CASSLGVGDTQYF.

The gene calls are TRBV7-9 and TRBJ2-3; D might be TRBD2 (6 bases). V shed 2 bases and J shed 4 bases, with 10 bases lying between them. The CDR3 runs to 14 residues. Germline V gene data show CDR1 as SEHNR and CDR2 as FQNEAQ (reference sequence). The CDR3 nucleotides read TGTGCCAGCAGCTTAAGGAGGGACCCAGATACGCAGTATTTT. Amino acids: CASSLRRDPDTQYF.

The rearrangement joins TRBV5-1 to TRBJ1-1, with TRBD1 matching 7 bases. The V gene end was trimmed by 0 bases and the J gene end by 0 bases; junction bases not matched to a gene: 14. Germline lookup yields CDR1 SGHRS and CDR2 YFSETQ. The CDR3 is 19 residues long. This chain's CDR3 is CASSLALAQGVTMNTEAFF. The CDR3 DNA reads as TGCGCCAGCAGCTTGGCCCTAGCTCAGGGGGTTACCATGAACACTGAAGCTTTCTTT.

DNA of the CDR3: TGTGCCAGCAGTTACGGGGACAGGGACACTGAAGCTTTCTTT. Its translation: CASSYGDRDTEAFF. V is TRBV6-6 and J is TRBJ1-1; 9 nucleotides match TRBD1. V lost 2 bases to trimming and J lost 3 bases; unmatched junction nucleotides: 1. The CDR3 sequence is 14 residues long. The germline gives CDR1 MNHNY, CDR2 SVGAGI (reference sequence).

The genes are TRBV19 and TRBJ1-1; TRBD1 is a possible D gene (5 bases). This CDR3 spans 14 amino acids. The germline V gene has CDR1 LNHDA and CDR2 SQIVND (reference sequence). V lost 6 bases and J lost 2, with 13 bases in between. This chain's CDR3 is CASSPGDRNTEAFF. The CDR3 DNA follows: TGTGCCAGTAGCCCCGGAGACAGAAACACTGAAGCTTTCTTT. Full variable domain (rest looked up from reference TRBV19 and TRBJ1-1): DGGITQSPKYLFRKEGQNVTLSCEQNLNHDAMYWYRQDPGQGLRLIYYSQIVNDFQKGDIAEGYSVSREKKESFPLTVTSAQKNPTAFYLCASSPGDRNTEAFFGQGTRLTVV.

CDR3: CASSVAGGEMGTQYF. The CDR3 DNA follows: TGTGCCAGCAGCGTAGCGGGAGGGGAGATGGGTACGCAGTATTTT. This chain joins TRBV5-4 and TRBJ2-3; 11 positions agree with TRBD2. V gave up 4 bases and J gave up 8 bases; unmatched junction bases: 9. Germline values: CDR1 SGHNT, CDR2 YYREEE (reference sequence). The CDR3 contains 15 residues.

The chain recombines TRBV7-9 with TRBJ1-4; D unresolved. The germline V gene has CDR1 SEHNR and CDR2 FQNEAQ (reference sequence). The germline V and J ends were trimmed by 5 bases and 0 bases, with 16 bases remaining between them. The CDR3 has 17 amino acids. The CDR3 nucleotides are TGTGCCAGCAGCCCCCCTACCTATGGGACAACTAATGAAAAACTGTTTTTT. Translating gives CASSPPTYGTTNEKLFF.

CDR3: CASSPLQGANTGELFF. Here the CDR3 DNA reads TGTGCCAGCAGCCCACTACAGGGCGCGAACACCGGGGAGCTGTTTTTT. V gene TRBV7-2 combines with J gene TRBJ2-2, with a weak D call TRBD1 (6 bases). The V gene lost 5 bases and the J gene lost 0 bases, with 13 bases spanning the gap. Germline CDR1 and CDR2: SGHTA and FQGNSA. CDR3 length: 16 amino acids.

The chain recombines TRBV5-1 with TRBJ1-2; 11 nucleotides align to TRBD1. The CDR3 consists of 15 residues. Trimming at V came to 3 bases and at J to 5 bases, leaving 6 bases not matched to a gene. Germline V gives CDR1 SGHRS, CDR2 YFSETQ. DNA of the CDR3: TGCGCCAGCAGCTCCCCCGGGACAGGGGGATATGGCTACACCTTC. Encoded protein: CASSSPGTGGYGYTF.

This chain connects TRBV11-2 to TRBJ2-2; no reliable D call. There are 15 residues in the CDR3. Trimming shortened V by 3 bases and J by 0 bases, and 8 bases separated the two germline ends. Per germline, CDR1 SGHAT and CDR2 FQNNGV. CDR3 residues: CASSFLFANTGELFF. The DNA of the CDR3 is TGTGCCAGCAGCTTCCTATTCGCGAACACCGGGGAGCTGTTTTTT.

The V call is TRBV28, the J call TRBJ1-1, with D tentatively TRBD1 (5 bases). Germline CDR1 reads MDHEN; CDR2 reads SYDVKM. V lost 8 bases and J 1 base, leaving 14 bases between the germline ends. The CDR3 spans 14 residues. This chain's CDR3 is CASRGGGKNTEAFF. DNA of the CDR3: TGTGCCAGCCGCGGCGGGGGGAAGAACACTGAAGCTTTCTTT.

Written as DNA, the CDR3 is TGTGCCAGTAGCTCCTCACGGGAAAAAAATCAGCCCCAGCATTTT. Translating it yields CASSSSREKNQPQHF. The chain recombines TRBV19 with TRBJ1-5; D is uncertain. The V gene lost 6 bases and the J gene lost 4 bases, with 16 bases spanning the gap. This CDR3 is built from 15 residues. In germline, CDR1 is LNHDA, CDR2 SQIVND (reference sequence).

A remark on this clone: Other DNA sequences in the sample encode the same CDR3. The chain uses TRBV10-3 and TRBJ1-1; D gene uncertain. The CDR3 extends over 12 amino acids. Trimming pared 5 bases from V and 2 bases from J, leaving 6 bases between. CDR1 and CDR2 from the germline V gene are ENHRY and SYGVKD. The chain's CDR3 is CAISLGNTEAFF. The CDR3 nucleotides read TGTGCCATCAGTCTAGGAAACACTGAAGCTTTCTTT.

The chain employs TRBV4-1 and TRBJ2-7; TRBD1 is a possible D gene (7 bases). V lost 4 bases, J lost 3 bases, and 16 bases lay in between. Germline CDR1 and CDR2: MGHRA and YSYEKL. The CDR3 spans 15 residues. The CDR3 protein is CASSRGAGGGYEQYF. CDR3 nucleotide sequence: TGCGCCAGCAGCCGGGGGGCAGGGGGAGGCTACGAGCAGTACTTC.

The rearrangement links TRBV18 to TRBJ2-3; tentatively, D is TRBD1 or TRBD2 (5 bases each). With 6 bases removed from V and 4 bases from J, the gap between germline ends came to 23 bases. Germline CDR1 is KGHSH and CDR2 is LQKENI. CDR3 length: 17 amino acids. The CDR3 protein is CASSPRGGMGSPDTQYF. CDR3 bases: TGTGCCAGCTCCCCCCGGGGCGGAATGGGGTCGCCAGATACGCAGTATTTT.

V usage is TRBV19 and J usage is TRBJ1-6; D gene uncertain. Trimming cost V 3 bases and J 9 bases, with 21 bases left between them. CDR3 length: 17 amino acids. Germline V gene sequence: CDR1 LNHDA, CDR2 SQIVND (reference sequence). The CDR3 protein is CASSIVNSPGKSSPLHF. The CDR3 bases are TGTGCCAGTAGTATCGTCAACAGTCCGGGGAAGAGTTCACCCCTCCACTTT.

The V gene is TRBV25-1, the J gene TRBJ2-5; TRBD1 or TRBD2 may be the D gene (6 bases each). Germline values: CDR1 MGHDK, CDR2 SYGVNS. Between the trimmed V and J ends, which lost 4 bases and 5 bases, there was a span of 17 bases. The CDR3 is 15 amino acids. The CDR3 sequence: CASSGVKGDLETQYF. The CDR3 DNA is TGTGCCAGCAGTGGAGTGAAGGGGGACTTGGAGACCCAGTACTTC. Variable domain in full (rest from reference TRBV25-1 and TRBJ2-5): EADIYQTPRYLVIGTGKKITLECSQTMGHDKMYWYQQDPGMELHLIHYSYGVNSTEKGDLSSESTVSRIRTEHFPLTLESARPSHTSQYLCASSGVKGDLETQYFGPGTRLLVL.

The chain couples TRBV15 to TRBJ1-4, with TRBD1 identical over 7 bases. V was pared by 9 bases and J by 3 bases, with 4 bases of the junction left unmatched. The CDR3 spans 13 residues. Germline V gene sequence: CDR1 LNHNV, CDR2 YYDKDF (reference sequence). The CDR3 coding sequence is TGTGCCACACAGGGGCTTTCTAATGAAAAACTGTTTTTT. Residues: CATQGLSNEKLFF.

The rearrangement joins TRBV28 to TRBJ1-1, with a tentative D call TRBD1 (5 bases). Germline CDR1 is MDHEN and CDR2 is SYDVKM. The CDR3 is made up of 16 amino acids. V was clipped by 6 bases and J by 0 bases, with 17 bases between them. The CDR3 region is CASSLTSRGLNTEAFF. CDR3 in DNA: TGTGCCAGCAGCTTAACCTCCCGGGGCTTGAACACTGAAGCTTTCTTT. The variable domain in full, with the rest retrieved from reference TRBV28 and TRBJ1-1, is DVKVTQSSRYLVKRTGEKVFLECVQDMDHENMFWYRQDPGLGLRLIYFSYDVKMKEKGDIPEGYSVSREKKERFSLILESASTNQTSMYLCASSLTSRGLNTEAFFGQGTRLTVV.

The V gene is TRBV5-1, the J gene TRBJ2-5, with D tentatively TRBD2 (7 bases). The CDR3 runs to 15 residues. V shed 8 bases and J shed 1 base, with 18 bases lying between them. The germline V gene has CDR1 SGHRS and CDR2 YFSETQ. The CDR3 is CASEESAGAQETQYF. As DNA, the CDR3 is TGCGCCAGTGAGGAATCGGCGGGGGCCCAAGAGACCCAGTACTTC.

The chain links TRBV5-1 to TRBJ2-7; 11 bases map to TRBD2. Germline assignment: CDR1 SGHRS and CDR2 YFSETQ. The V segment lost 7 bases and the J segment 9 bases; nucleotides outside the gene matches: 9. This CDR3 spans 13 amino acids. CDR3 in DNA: TGCGCCAGCTCTTCTAGCGGGGGGAAGACGCAGTACTTC. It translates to CASSSSGGKTQYF.